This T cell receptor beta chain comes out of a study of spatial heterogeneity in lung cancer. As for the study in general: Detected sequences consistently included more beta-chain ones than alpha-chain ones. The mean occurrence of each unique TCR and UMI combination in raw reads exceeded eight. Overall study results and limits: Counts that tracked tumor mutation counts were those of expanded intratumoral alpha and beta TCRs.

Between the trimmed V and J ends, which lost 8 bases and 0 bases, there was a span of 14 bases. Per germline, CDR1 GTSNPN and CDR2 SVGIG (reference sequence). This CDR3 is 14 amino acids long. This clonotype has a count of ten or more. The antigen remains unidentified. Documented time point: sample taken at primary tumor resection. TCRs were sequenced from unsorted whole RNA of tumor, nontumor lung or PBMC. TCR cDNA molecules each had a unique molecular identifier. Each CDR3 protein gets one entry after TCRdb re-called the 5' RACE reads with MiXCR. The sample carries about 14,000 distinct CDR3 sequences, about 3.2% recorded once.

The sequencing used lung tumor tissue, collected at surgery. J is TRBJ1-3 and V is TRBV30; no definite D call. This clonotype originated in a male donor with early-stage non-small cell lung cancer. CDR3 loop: CAGLNTFSGNTIYF. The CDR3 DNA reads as TGTGCCGGATTAAACACGTTCTCTGGAAACACCATATATTTT.